Each of the 24 T cell receptor beta chains below was sequenced from the same sample in a study of T cells in Graves' hyperthyroidism and ophthalmopathy. Amplified TCR beta CDR3 regions derived from RNA transcripts. The HTBI primer set drove a first-round RT-PCR of the TCR CDR3. TCRdb re-called the multiplex PCR reads with MiXCR, one entry per CDR3 protein. The table has fewer than 400,000 distinct CDR3 sequences, approximately 15% seen once. Sequenced input: blood. These receptor sequences come from a woman aged 18-35 years with Graves' hyperthyroidism that later progressed to Graves' ophthalmopathy.

This clonotype was detected a few times. The chain carries TRBV9 and TRBJ2-7, with TRBD1 as a possible D gene (5 bases). CDR3 length equals 14 residues. V lost 4 bases and J 2 bases, leaving 13 bases between the germline ends. Looked up from germline, CDR1 is SGDLS and CDR2 is YYNGEE. The CDR3 loop is CASSPRSGTYEQYF. CDR3 DNA: TGTGCCAGCAGCCCCCGGTCAGGGACCTACGAGCAGTACTTC.

There are many counts of this clonotype. The chain uses TRBV20-1 and TRBJ2-2; 8 bases fit TRBD1. Germline trimming cut 5 bases from V and 7 bases from J; bases unmatched to any gene: 6. Germline-derived CDR1 and CDR2 are DFQATT and SNEGSKA (reference sequence). The CDR3 covers 13 residues. This CDR3 reads CSAPDRGSGELFF. The CDR3, as DNA: TGCAGTGCTCCAGACAGGGGAAGCGGGGAGCTGTTTTTT.

A few counts support this clonotype. The chain is built from TRBV12-5 and TRBJ2-3; 8 nucleotides match TRBD2. Trimming removed 5 bases from V and 6 bases from J; junction bases left unmatched: 13. Germline V CDR1 and CDR2: LGHNT, FRNRAP. The CDR3 length is 16 residues. CDR3 in amino acids: CASGPTTGGPGDTQYF. The CDR3 nucleotides read TGTGCTAGTGGTCCGACTACGGGAGGGCCTGGGGATACGCAGTATTTT.

This clonotype came up a few times. This chain joins TRBV10-2 and TRBJ2-7, with 8 bases aligning to TRBD1. The CDR3 runs to 14 residues. Germline lookup yields CDR1 WSHSY and CDR2 SAAADI. With 5 bases clipped from V and 4 bases from J, the junction kept 7 bases outside the gene matches. The CDR3 spells CASSPTGAGYEQYF. CDR3 in DNA: TGCGCCAGCAGTCCGACAGGGGCTGGGTACGAGCAGTACTTC.

This chain joins TRBV24-1 and TRBJ2-1; D is ambiguous. Germline CDR1 and CDR2: KGHDR and SFDVKD. CDR3 size: 13 residues. With 1 base removed from V and 7 bases from J, the gap between germline ends came to 7 bases. CDR3 loop: CATSDFSGNEQFF. The CDR3 bases are TGTGCCACCAGTGATTTTAGTGGGAATGAGCAGTTCTTC.

This chain joins TRBV5-1 and TRBJ2-1; tentative D call: TRBD2 (5 bases). The CDR3 runs 14 residues. CDR1 SGHRS and CDR2 YFSETQ come from the germline V gene. V was pared by 4 bases and J by 4 bases, with 12 bases between. The CDR3 nucleotides are TGCGCCAGCAGCCGAGCACGGGGTTACAATGAGCAGTTCTTC. Protein: CASSRARGYNEQFF.

This clonotype was recorded at least ten times. The chain recombines TRBV5-1 with TRBJ2-7, with TRBD2 matching 11 bases. The CDR3 is 15 amino acids. Looked up from germline, CDR1 is SGHRS and CDR2 is YFSETQ. Germline trimming cut 4 bases from V and 2 bases from J; bases unmatched to any gene: 5. The CDR3 sequence is CASSQKLAGAYEQYF. In DNA, the CDR3 is TGCGCCAGCAGCCAAAAACTAGCGGGGGCCTACGAGCAGTACTTC.

In its sample, this clonotype was seen a few times. The gene calls are TRBV28 and TRBJ1-2; 10 bases are a match to TRBD1. The V gene's germline CDR1 is MDHEN and CDR2 SYDVKM. J was trimmed by 4 bases and V by 3 bases; bases with no gene match: 8. The CDR3 is 16 residues long. The CDR3 DNA is TGTGCCAGCAGTTTGGGGGGACAGGGGAAAATCTATGGCTACACCTTC. This encodes CASSLGGQGKIYGYTF.

This clonotype was detected a few times. The chain links TRBV29-1 to TRBJ2-2; D possibly corresponds to TRBD2 (6 bases). The length of the CDR3 is 11 residues. With 7 bases removed from V and 8 bases from J, the gap between germline ends came to 11 bases. CDR1 and CDR2 (germline): SQVTM, ANQGSEA. The CDR3 reads CSGRGTGELFF. The CDR3 DNA reads as TGCAGCGGGCGCGGGACGGGGGAGCTGTTTTTT.

This clonotype was detected only a few times. The chain recombines TRBV6-2 or TRBV6-3 with TRBJ2-1; no definite D call. The CDR3 has 16 residues. Germline V gene sequence: CDR1 MNHEY, CDR2 SVGEGT. V was shortened by 1 base and J by 8 bases, with 18 bases between the two germline ends. The CDR3 loop is CASSYFPDPPIDEQFF. CDR3 bases: TGTGCCAGCAGTTACTTTCCGGACCCCCCCATCGATGAGCAGTTCTTC.

This clonotype showed up many times. The V gene is TRBV7-2, the J gene TRBJ1-2; TRBD1 matches at 12 bases. The CDR3 contains 15 residues. From germline, CDR1 is SGHTA and CDR2 FQGNSA. Losses at the gene ends were 10 bases for V and 4 bases for J; bases not matched to a gene: 10. As DNA, the CDR3 is TGTGCCACCTCCGGAGGGGACAGGGGGCTCTATGGCTACACCTTC. Translated, it gives CATSGGDRGLYGYTF.

At least ten counts were recorded for this clonotype. V gene TRBV28 combines with J gene TRBJ1-2; D may be TRBD1 (5 bases). The CDR3 contains 15 residues. CDR1 is MDHEN, CDR2 SYDVKM, per germline. V shed 7 bases and J shed 3 bases, with 18 bases lying between them. The CDR3 sequence is CASTSGRGRYYGYTF. DNA of the CDR3: TGTGCCAGCACTTCTGGGAGGGGTCGTTACTATGGCTACACCTTC.

This clonotype was detected only a few times. This sequence joins TRBV7-8 and TRBJ2-7, with TRBD2 matching over 10 bases. This CDR3 has 15 residues. Trimming removed 5 bases from V and 4 bases from J; junction bases left unmatched: 8. Germline CDR1 is SGHVS and CDR2 is FQNEAQ. The CDR3 DNA reads TGTGCCAGCAGCGGAAGACTAGCGGGTGCGTACGAGCAGTACTTC. It is translated as CASSGRLAGAYEQYF.

J is TRBJ2-4 and V is TRBV20-1; weak D call: TRBD1 (6 bases). This CDR3 contains 13 residues. Germline V gene sequence: CDR1 DFQATT, CDR2 SNEGSKA (reference sequence). V was cut by 6 bases and J by 3 bases, with 12 bases left in between. The CDR3 DNA reads TGCAGTGCACCCCGGACAGTCAAAAACATTCAGTACTTC. Translation: CSAPRTVKNIQYF.

This clonotype was detected many times. The chain is built from TRBV2 and TRBJ2-1; D possibly matches TRBD1 or TRBD2 (5 bases each). The CDR3 has 15 amino acids. Trimming pared 5 bases from V and 9 bases from J, leaving 20 bases between. CDR1 is SNHLY and CDR2 is FYNNEI in the germline V gene. CDR3 sequence: CASSKTGTPTGEQFF. The CDR3, as DNA: TGTGCCAGCAGTAAGACCGGGACCCCAACGGGTGAGCAGTTCTTC.

The sample holds a few counts of this clonotype. As DNA, the CDR3 is TGTGCCACCAGTGCCCTGCCGGGACTAGCGGGACTCGCGGAGGAAGAGACCCAGTACTTC. Translated: CATSALPGLAGLAEEETQYF. This rearrangement joins TRBV24-1 to TRBJ2-5; 13 bases match TRBD2. The junction had 17 bases not matched to a gene; V was cut back by 5 bases and J by 3 bases. The CDR3 is 20 amino acids. CDR1 and CDR2 from the germline V gene are KGHDR and SFDVKD.

This clonotype came up a few times. The chain uses TRBV7-9 and TRBJ2-2; TRBD1 might be the D (8 bases). Germline V gives CDR1 SEHNR, CDR2 FQNEAQ (reference sequence). Deletions cut 5 bases from V and 1 base from J, with 14 bases between. The length of the CDR3 is 16 residues. CDR3 nucleotide sequence: TGTGCCAGCAGCCCCGGGGGGACAGGGAACACCGGGGAGCTGTTTTTT. Amino acids: CASSPGGTGNTGELFF.

The table lists this clonotype with many counts. The V gene is TRBV28, the J gene TRBJ2-2, with a tentative D call TRBD2 (5 bases). The CDR3 runs to 15 residues. V lost 3 bases to trimming and J lost 4 bases, with 12 bases between them. Germline V CDR1 and CDR2: MDHEN, SYDVKM. CDR3 coding DNA: TGTGCCAGCAGTTTGTTGAGCAGCGGCACCGGGGAGCTGTTTTTT. It translates to CASSLLSSGTGELFF.

This clonotype was observed a handful of times. This sequence joins TRBV24-1 and TRBJ2-3, with TRBD2 identical over 9 bases. This CDR3 region has 16 residues. The junction had 4 bases not matched to a gene; V was cut back by 2 bases and J by 2 bases. Germline V CDR1 and CDR2: KGHDR, SFDVKD. CDR3 in DNA: TGTGCCACCAGTGATTCACGACTAGCGGACACAGATACGCAGTATTTT. It encodes CATSDSRLADTDTQYF.

This clonotype occurred a few times. The rearrangement uses TRBV20-1 and TRBJ2-3; D unclear. With 0 bases removed from V and 3 bases from J, the gap between germline ends came to 10 bases. This CDR3 has 14 residues. Looked up from germline, CDR1 is DFQATT and CDR2 is SNEGSKA (reference sequence). CDR3 in amino acids: CSARDLRATDTQYF. The CDR3 bases are TGCAGTGCTAGAGATCTTCGGGCGACAGATACGCAGTATTTT.

This clonotype showed up many times. The chain is built from TRBV25-1 and TRBJ2-5, with D maybe TRBD2 (5 bases). Trimming removed 5 bases at V and 4 bases at J, with 23 bases between. CDR1 is MGHDK, CDR2 SYGVNS, per germline. This CDR3 is built from 17 residues. The CDR3 sequence: CASSLLDLSAVGETQYF. CDR3 DNA sequence: TGTGCCAGCAGTCTCCTCGACCTTAGCGCAGTGGGAGAGACCCAGTACTTC.

In this sample, this clonotype turned up many times. The rearrangement joins TRBV28 to TRBJ2-5; TRBD1 aligns across 8 bases. The CDR3 extends over 14 amino acids. After removal of 3 bases from V and 4 bases from J, the junction contained 4 bases not matched to a gene. CDR1 and CDR2 from the germline V gene are MDHEN and SYDVKM. The CDR3 is CASSFRTGPETQYF. The CDR3 bases are TGTGCCAGCAGTTTTAGGACAGGGCCAGAGACCCAGTACTTC.

V and J are TRBV20-1 and TRBJ2-6, with D possibly TRBD2 on 5 matching bases. The V gene lost 6 bases and the J gene lost 0 bases, with 6 bases spanning the gap. CDR1 and CDR2 (germline): DFQATT, SNEGSKA (reference sequence). The CDR3 is made up of 13 amino acids. In nucleotides, the CDR3 is TGCAGTGCCGCGGGCTCTGGGGCCAACGTCCTGACTTTC. Translating it yields CSAAGSGANVLTF.

This clonotype was seen a handful of times. The J gene is TRBJ2-3, the V gene TRBV6-5, with TRBD2 matching 7 bases. There are 19 residues in the CDR3. Trimming took 0 bases from V and 4 from J; bases not matched to a gene: 16. Germline V gene data show CDR1 as MNHEY and CDR2 as SVGAGI. As DNA, the CDR3 is TGTGCCAGCAGTTACTCGTCGGCGGGGGATTTGGCTAAAGCAGATACGCAGTATTTT. Translating it yields CASSYSSAGDLAKADTQYF.